This TCR beta chain was sequenced for a study of CD8 T cells in Susac syndrome. Details on this clonotype: Its specificity is not known.

Study-level results: The study's TCR sequencing and HLA analysis drew on a certain number of individuals. That number was acknowledged as relatively small.

In blood CD8+ and CD4+ T cells, TCR beta underwent sequencing. CDR3 length: 15 amino acids. Germline CDR1 is MNHEY and CDR2 is SMNVEV (reference sequence). Trimming cost V 6 bases and J 7 bases; bases outside gene matches: 7. Random hexamers served to reverse transcribe roughly 0.45 to 1 ug RNA. Coverage of TCR beta CDR3 amplification by immunoSEQ multiplex PCR extended to 54 Vbeta and 13 Jbeta. TCRdb passed the immunoSEQ multiplex PCR reads through MiXCR, listing each CDR3 protein once. The sample consists of about 170,000 distinct CDR3 sequences, about 93% of them appearing once. The sequence derives from a human donor with multiple sclerosis. Input material: CD4+ T cells from PBMCs. The chain carries TRBV27 and TRBJ2-1, with 12 bases aligning to TRBD2. The DNA of the CDR3 is TGTGCCAGCAGCCCCGCTAGCGGGAGGGCAAATGAGCAGTTCTTC. Protein sequence: CASSPASGRANEQFF.